A single sample is the source of the 3 T cell receptor beta chains below, sequenced in a study of siplizumab effects on memory and regulatory T cells. Some clones are missing from TCRdb's copy, which holds only in-frame ones; the method was immunoSEQ multiplex PCR. The table includes roughly 100,000 clones, more than 85% detected once. Sequences were obtained from CD4+ T cells sorted from blood. The receptors come from a human donor in good health.

The chain employs TRBV30 and TRBJ2-4; D perhaps matches TRBD2 (6 bases). Trimming stripped 7 bases from V and 0 bases from J, with 13 bases between. The CDR3 covers 14 residues. The germline gives CDR1 GTSNPN, CDR2 SVGIG (reference sequence). For the CDR3, the DNA is TGTGCCTTTACCCCGGGACTAGCCAAAAACATTCAGTACTTC. Translating gives CAFTPGLAKNIQYF.

The genes are TRBV18 and TRBJ1-5; tentative D call: TRBD1 (5 bases). This CDR3 contains 17 residues. The germline V and J ends were trimmed by 2 bases and 6 bases, with 20 bases remaining between them. CDR1 is KGHSH, CDR2 LQKENI, per germline. The CDR3 protein is CASSPLPKQGRGQPQHF. Here the CDR3 DNA reads TGTGCCAGCTCACCATTGCCCAAGCAGGGAAGGGGTCAGCCCCAGCATTTT.

The chain has TRBV5-6 and TRBJ1-2; D remains ambiguous. The CDR3 consists of 15 residues. Per the germline V gene, CDR1 is SGHDT and CDR2 is YYEEEE. V was clipped by 2 bases and J by 4 bases, with 15 bases between them. The CDR3: CASSLVTTNSYGYTF. In DNA, the CDR3 is TGTGCCAGCAGCTTAGTGACAACTAACAGCTATGGCTACACCTTC.